Below, 6 T cell receptor beta chains from the same sample are listed, as sequenced in a study of CXCR3-negative and CXCR3-positive naive CD8 T cells. Through 5' RACE with UMI labels, the TRB cDNA libraries were prepared. TCRdb re-called the 5' RACE reads, yielding one record per CDR3 amino acid sequence without DNA. The sample table sets out 45,000 to 55,000 distinct CDR3 sequences. The sequenced sample was memory CD8+ T cells from blood. The source is a human donor in good health. Some clones in this sample may be carry-over from other donors' samples.

This chain uses TRBV6-5 with TRBJ2-1; absent DNA, TCRdb's TRBD2 call cannot be checked. CDR3 length: 14 residues. Per germline, CDR1 MNHEY and CDR2 SVGAGI. CDR3 residues: CASKSSGEYNEQFF.

This chain uses TRBV3-1 with TRBJ2-7. Per germline, CDR1 LGHDT and CDR2 YNNKEL (reference sequence). The CDR3 consists of 12 residues. The CDR3 loop is CARLTPRYEQYF.

This chain links TRBV29-1 with TRBJ2-5; TCRdb's assignment of TRBD2 cannot be checked, as there is no DNA. CDR3 length equals 13 residues. Germline V gene lookup returns CDR1 SQVTM and CDR2 ANQGSEA. CDR3 region: CSVVLANQETQYF. Full variable domain (rest looked up from reference TRBV29-1 and TRBJ2-5): SAVISQKPSRDICQRGTSLTIQCQVDSQVTMMFWYRQQPGQSLTLIATANQGSEATYESGFVIDKFPISRPNLTFSTLTVSNMSPEDSSIYLCSVVLANQETQYFGPGTRLLVL.

The chain recombines TRBV4-2 with TRBJ2-2; no DNA is available, so the TRBD1 call from TCRdb remains unchecked. The germline gives CDR1 LGHNA, CDR2 YNFKEQ. The CDR3 runs 15 residues. The CDR3 reads CASSQTGDHTGELFF.

The J gene is TRBJ1-6, the V gene TRBV7-9. Germline lookup yields CDR1 SEHNR and CDR2 FQNEAQ (reference sequence). The CDR3 is 16 amino acids. CDR3 protein: CASSFGVSSYNSPLHF.

The chain carries TRBV4-3 and TRBJ2-6. Germline CDR1 LGHNA, CDR2 YSLEER. This CDR3 is built from 16 residues. The CDR3 is CASSRALGSGANVLTF.